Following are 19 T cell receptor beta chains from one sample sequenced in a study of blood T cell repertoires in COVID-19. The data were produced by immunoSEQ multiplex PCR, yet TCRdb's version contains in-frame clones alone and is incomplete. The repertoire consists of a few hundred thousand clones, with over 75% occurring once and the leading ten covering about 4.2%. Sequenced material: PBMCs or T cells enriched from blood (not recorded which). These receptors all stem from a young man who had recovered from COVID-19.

This chain's CDR3 is CASSERQGSLPELFF. Written as DNA, the CDR3 is TGTGCCAGCAGTGAAAGACAGGGATCCCTCCCGGAGCTGTTTTTT. The rearrangement joins TRBV7-2 to TRBJ2-2; 7 bases are a match to TRBD1. The CDR3 spans 15 residues. Trimming cost V 6 bases and J 10 bases; bases outside gene matches: 14. The V gene's germline CDR1 is SGHTA and CDR2 FQGNSA.

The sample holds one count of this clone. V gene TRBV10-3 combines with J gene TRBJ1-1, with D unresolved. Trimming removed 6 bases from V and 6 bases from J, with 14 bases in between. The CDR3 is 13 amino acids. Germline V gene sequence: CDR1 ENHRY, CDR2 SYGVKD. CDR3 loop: CAIRGVDGAEAFF. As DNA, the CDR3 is TGTGCCATCAGGGGAGTTGATGGCGCTGAAGCTTTCTTT.

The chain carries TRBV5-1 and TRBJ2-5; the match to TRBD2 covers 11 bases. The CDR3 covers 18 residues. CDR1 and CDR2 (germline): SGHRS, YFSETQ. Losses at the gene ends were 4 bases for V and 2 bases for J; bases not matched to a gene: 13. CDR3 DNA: TGCGCCAGCAGCGCAGCCCTGACTAGCGGGATCCTACAAGAGACCCAGTACTTC. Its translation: CASSAALTSGILQETQYF.

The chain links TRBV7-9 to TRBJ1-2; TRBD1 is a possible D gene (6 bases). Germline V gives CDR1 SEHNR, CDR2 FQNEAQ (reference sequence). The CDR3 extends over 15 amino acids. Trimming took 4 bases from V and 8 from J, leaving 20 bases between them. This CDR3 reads CASSSHSVGAVGYTF. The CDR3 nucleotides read TGTGCCAGCAGCTCACACTCGGTGGGGGCCGTCGGCTACACCTTC.

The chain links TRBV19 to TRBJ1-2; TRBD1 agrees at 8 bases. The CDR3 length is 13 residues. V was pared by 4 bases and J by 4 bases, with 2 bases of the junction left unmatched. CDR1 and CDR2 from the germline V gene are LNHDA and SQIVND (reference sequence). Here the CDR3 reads CASSRDRTYGYTF. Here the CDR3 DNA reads TGTGCCAGTAGTAGGGACAGGACCTATGGCTACACCTTC.

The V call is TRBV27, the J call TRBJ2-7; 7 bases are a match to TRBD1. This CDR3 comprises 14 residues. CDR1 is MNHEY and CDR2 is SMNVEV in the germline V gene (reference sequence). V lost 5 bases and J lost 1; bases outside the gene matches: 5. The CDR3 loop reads CASSIQGSSYEQYF. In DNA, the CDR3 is TGTGCCAGCAGTATACAGGGGTCGTCCTACGAGCAGTACTTC.

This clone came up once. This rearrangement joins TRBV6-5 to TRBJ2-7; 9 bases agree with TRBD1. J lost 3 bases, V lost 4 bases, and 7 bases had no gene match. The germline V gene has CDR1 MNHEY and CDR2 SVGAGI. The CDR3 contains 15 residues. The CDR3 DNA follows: TGTGCCAGCAGTTTCCGACAGGGGGGAAGCTACGAGCAGTACTTC. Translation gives CASSFRQGGSYEQYF.

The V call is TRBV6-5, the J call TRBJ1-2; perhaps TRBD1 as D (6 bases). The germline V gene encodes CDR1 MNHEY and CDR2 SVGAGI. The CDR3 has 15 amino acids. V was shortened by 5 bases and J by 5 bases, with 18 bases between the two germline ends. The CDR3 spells CASSPGQRMGYGYTF. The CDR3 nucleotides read TGTGCCAGCAGTCCAGGACAGAGGATGGGGTATGGCTACACCTTC.

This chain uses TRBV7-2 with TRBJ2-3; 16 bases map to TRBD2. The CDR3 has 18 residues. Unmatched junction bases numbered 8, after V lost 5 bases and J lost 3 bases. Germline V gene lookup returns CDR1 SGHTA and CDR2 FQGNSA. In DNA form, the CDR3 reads TGTGCCAGCAGCCCTGGGACTAGCGGGAGGGCCATGACAGATACGCAGTATTTT. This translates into CASSPGTSGRAMTDTQYF.

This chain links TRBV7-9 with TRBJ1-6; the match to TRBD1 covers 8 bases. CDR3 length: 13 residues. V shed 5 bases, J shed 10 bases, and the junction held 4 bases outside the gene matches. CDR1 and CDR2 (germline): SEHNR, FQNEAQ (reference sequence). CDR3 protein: CASSPQGASPLHF. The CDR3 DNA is TGTGCCAGCAGCCCCCAGGGGGCCTCACCCCTCCACTTT.

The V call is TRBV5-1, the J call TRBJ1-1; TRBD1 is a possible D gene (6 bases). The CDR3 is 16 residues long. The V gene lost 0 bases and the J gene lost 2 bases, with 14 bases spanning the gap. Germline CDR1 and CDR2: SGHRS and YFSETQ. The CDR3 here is CASSLVAGAVNTEAFF. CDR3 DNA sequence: TGCGCCAGCAGCTTGGTGGCAGGGGCTGTTAACACTGAAGCTTTCTTT.

CDR3 residues: CASSFWTGRQETQYF. The CDR3 region has the DNA TGTGCCAGCAGCTTTTGGACAGGGCGGCAAGAGACCCAGTACTTC. V and J are TRBV14 and TRBJ2-5, with 8 bases identical to TRBD1. The V gene end was trimmed by 5 bases and the J gene end by 2 bases; junction bases not matched to a gene: 7. CDR1 SGHDN and CDR2 FVKESK come from the germline V gene. This CDR3 comprises 15 residues.

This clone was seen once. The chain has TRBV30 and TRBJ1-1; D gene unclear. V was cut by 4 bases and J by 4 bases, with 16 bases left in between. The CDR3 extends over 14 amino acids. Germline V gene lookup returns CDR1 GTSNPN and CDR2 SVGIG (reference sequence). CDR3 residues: CAWTGILVGTEAFF. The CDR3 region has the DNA TGTGCCTGGACCGGGATATTGGTGGGCACTGAAGCTTTCTTT.

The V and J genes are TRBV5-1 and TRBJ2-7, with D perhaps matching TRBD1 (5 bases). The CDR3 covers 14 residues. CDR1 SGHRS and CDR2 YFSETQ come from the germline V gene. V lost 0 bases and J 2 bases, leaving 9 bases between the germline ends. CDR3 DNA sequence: TGCGCCAGCAGCTTGGAGGCGGACACCTACGAGCAGTACTTC. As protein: CASSLEADTYEQYF.

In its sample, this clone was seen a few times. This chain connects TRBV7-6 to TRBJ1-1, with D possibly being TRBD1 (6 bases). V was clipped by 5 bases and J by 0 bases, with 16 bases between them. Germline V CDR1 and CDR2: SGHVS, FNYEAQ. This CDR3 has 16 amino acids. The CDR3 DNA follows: TGTGCCAGCAGCCCGACTCCGGGACAACTGAACACTGAAGCTTTCTTT. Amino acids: CASSPTPGQLNTEAFF. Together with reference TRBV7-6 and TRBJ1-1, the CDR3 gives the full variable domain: GAGVSQSPRYKVTKRGQDVALRCDPISGHVSLYWYRQALGQGPEFLTYFNYEAQQDKSGLPNDRFSAERPEGSISTLTIQRTEQRDSAMYRCASSPTPGQLNTEAFFGQGTRLTVV.

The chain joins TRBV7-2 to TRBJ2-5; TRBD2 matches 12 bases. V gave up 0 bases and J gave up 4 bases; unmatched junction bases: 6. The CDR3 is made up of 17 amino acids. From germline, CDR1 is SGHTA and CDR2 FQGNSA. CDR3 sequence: CASSLAPSGRAGETQYF. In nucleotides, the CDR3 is TGTGCCAGCAGCTTAGCGCCTAGCGGGAGGGCCGGAGAGACCCAGTACTTC.

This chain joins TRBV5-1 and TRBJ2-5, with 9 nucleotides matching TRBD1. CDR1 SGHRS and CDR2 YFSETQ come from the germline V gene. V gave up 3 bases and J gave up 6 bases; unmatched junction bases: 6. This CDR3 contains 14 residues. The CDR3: CASSSGTGKQTQYF. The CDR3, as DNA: TGCGCCAGCAGCTCCGGGACAGGGAAACAGACCCAGTACTTC.

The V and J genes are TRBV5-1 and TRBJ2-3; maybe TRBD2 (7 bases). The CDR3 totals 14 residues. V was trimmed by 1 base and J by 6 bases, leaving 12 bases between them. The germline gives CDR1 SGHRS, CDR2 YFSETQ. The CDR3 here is CASSLRGGLDTQYF. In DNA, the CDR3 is TGCGCCAGCAGCTTGAGGGGGGGATTGGATACGCAGTATTTT.

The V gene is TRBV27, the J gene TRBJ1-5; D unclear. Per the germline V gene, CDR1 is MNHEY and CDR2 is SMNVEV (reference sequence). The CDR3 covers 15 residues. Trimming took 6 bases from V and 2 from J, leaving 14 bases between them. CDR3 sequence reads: CASSSSAAGNQPQHF. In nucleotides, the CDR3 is TGTGCCAGCAGCTCCTCGGCGGCAGGCAATCAGCCCCAGCATTTT.